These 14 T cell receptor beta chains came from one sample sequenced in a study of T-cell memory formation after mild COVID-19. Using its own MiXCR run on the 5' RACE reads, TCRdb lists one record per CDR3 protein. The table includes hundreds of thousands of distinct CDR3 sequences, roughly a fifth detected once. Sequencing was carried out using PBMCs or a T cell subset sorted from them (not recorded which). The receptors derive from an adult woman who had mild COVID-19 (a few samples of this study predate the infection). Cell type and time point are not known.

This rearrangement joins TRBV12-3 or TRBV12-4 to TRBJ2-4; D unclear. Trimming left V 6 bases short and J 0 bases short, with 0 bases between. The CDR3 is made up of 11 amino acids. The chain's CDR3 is CASRAKNIQYF. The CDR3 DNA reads TGTGCCAGCAGAGCCAAAAACATTCAGTACTTC.

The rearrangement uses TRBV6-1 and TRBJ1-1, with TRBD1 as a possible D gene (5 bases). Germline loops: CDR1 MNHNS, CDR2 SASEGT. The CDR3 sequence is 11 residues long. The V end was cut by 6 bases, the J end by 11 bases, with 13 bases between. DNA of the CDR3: TGTGCCAGCAGAGACTTATGGGACGCTTTCTTT. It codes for CASRDLWDAFF.

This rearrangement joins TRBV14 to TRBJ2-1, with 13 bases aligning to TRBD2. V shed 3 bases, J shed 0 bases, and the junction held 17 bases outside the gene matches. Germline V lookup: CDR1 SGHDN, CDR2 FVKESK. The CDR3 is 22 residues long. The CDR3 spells CASSQTLPGLAGIWSSYNEQFF. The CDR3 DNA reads TGTGCCAGCAGCCAGACCTTGCCGGGACTAGCGGGGATTTGGAGCTCCTACAATGAGCAGTTCTTC.

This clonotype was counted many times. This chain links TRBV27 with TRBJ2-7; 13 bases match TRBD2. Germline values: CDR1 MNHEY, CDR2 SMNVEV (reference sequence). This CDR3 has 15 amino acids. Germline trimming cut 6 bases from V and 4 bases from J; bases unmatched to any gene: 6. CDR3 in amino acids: CASSRGLAGVYEQYF. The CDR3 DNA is TGTGCCAGCAGCCGTGGACTAGCGGGGGTTTACGAGCAGTACTTC.

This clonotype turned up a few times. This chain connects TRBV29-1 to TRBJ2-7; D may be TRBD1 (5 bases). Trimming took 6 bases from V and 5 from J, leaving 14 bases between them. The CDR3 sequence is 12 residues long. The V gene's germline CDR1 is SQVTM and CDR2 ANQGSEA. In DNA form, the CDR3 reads TGCAGCGTCAACGCAGGGTCCAACGAGCAGTACTTC. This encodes CSVNAGSNEQYF.

The DNA for the CDR3 is TGTGCCAGCAGCCCCTCAGCAGACAGGGGGGAGCAGTACTTC. Translating it yields CASSPSADRGEQYF. The chain has TRBV7-9 and TRBJ2-7; 9 bases agree with TRBD1. J was trimmed by 7 bases and V by 5 bases; bases with no gene match: 9. Germline CDR1 and CDR2: SEHNR and FQNEAQ (reference sequence). CDR3 length: 14 amino acids.

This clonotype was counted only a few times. In DNA form, the CDR3 reads TGTGCCAGCAGCTTCGGACTAGCGGGTCGCTCTGGGGCCAACGTCCTGACTTTC. Protein: CASSFGLAGRSGANVLTF. The chain employs TRBV7-6 and TRBJ2-6, with 11 bases aligning to TRBD2. V lost 3 bases, J lost 0 bases, and 4 bases stayed unmatched. This CDR3 is 18 amino acids long. Germline loops: CDR1 SGHVS, CDR2 FNYEAQ.

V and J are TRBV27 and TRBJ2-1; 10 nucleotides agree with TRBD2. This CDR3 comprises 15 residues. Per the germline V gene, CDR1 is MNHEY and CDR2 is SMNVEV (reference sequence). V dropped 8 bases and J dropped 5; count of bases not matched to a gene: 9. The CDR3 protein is CASPSGSVPNNEQFF. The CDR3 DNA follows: TGTGCCAGCCCTAGCGGGAGTGTCCCAAACAATGAGCAGTTCTTC.

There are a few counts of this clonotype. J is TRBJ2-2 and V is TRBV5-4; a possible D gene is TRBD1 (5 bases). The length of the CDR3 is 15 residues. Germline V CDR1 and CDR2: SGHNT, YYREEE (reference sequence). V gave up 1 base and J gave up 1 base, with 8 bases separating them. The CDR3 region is CASSLIGQNTGELFF. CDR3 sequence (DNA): TGTGCCAGCAGCTTGATAGGACAGAACACCGGGGAGCTGTTTTTT.

The CDR3 spells CSAPGTGGAYEQYF. CDR3 coding DNA: TGCAGTGCCCCCGGGACAGGCGGTGCCTACGAGCAGTACTTC. V usage is TRBV20-1 and J usage is TRBJ2-7, with TRBD1 matching 8 bases. Losses at the gene ends were 6 bases for V and 2 bases for J; bases not matched to a gene: 9. Germline CDR1 is DFQATT and CDR2 is SNEGSKA (reference sequence). The CDR3 totals 14 residues.

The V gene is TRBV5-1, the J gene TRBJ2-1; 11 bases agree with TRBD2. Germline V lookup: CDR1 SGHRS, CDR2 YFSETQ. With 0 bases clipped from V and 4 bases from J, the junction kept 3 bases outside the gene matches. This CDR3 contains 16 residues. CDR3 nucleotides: TGCGCCAGCAGCTTGGCGTCTAGCGGGGGGTACAATGAGCAGTTCTTC. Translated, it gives CASSLASSGGYNEQFF.

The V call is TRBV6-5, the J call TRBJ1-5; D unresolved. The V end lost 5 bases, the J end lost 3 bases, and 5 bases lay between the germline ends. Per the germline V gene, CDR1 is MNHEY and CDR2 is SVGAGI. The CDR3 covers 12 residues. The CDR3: CASSQHNQPQHF. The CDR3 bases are TGTGCCAGCAGTCAACACAATCAGCCCCAGCATTTT.

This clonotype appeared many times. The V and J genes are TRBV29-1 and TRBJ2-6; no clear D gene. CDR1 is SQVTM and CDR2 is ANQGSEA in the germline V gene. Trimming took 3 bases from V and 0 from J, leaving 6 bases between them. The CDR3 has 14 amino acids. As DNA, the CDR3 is TGCAGCGTTGATCAGGCCTCTGGGGCCAACGTCCTGACTTTC. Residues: CSVDQASGANVLTF.

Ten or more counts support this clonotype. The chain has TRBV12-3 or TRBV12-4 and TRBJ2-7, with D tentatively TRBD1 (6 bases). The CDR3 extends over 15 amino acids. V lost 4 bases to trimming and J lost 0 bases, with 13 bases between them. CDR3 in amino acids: CASSYSQGHSYEQYF. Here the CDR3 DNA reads TGTGCCAGCAGTTATTCACAGGGTCACTCCTACGAGCAGTACTTC.